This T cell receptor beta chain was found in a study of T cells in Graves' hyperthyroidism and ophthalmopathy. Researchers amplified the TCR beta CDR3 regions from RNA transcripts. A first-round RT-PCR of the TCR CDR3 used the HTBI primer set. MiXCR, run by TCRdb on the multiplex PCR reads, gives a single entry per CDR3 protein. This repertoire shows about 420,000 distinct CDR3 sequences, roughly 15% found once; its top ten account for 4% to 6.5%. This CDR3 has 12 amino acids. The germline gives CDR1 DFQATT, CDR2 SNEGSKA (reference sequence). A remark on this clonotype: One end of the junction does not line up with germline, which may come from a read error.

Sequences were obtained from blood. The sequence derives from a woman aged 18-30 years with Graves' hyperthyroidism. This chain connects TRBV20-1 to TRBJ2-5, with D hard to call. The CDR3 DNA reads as TGCAGTGCTAGCCAGTTAGAAGAGACCCTGTACTTC. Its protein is CSASQLEETLYF.